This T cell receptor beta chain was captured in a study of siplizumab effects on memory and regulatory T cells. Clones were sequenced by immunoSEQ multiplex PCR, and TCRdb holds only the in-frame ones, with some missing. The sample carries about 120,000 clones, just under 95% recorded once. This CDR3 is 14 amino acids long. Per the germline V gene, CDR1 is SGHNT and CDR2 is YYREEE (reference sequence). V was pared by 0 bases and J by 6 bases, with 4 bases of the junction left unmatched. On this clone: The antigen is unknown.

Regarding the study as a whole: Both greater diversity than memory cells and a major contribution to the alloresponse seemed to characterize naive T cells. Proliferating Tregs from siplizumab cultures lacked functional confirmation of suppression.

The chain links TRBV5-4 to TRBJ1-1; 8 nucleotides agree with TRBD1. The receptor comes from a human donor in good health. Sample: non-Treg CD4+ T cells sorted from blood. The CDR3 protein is CASSLDRGGAEAFF. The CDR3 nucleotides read TGTGCCAGCAGCTTGGACAGGGGGGGCGCTGAAGCTTTCTTT.